The TCR beta chain described here comes from a study of regulatory T cells in long-lasting Graves disease. Across the study: For a period under 3 months, newly diagnosed Graves' patients had taken antithyroid drugs.

Looked up from germline, CDR1 is GTSNPN and CDR2 is SVGIG (reference sequence). V was pared by 3 bases and J by 7 bases, with 15 bases between. The CDR3 is 13 amino acids. Construction of the TCR beta libraries employed iRepertoire HTBI primers in conjunction with Arm-PCR of CDR3 regions. TCRdb fed the multiplex PCR reads into MiXCR, producing one record per CDR3 protein. The table shows fewer than 650,000 distinct CDR3 sequences, with 16% occurring only once. Time point here: newly diagnosed GD, antithyroid drugs for less than 3 months. Preparation of the TCR library used RNA extracted from PBMCs. These data are also associated with another study on T cells in Graves' hyperthyroidism and ophthalmopathy. In that study: Together with thyroid ultrasound, orbital computed tomography, serum thyroxine and TRAb, clinical symptoms were used for diagnoses. During a first-round RT-PCR of the TCR CDR3, the HTBI primer set was used.

Sample: peripheral blood mononuclear cells (PBMCs), taken at new diagnosis, from a patient treated with antithyroid drugs. The chain carries TRBV30 and TRBJ2-5, with D perhaps TRBD1 (6 bases). The TCR sequence derives from a man in his late teens or twenties with Graves disease. The CDR3 bases are TGTGCCTGGAGCAGGGGCACCCGAGGGACCCAGTACTTC. Residues: CAWSRGTRGTQYF.